What follows is one TCR beta chain and its context. This sample was taken from a study of OX40 agonist ivuxolimab in advanced cancers. Generated by immunoSEQ multiplex PCR, the TCRdb table keeps only in-frame clones and is missing some. Of 98,000 or so clones detected, roughly 95% appear once; the ten largest clones hold 0.15% to 0.2%. Trimming cost V 5 bases and J 8 bases; bases outside gene matches: 9. The length of the CDR3 is 14 residues. CDR1 is PRHDT and CDR2 is FYEKMQ in the germline V gene (reference sequence). The sequencing here drew on CD4+ or CD8+ T cells sorted from blood, taken in a trial of the OX40 agonist ivuxolimab. This TCR was recovered from an adult with an advanced solid tumor such as melanoma, head and neck, liver or kidney cancer. V is TRBV13 and J is TRBJ1-3; TRBD1 matches 7 bases. The CDR3 DNA follows: TGTGCCAGCAGCCTGGGACAGAAGACTGACACCATATATTTT. Translation: CASSLGQKTDTIYF.